Listed below are T cell receptor beta chains from one sample, sequenced in a study of shared clonotypes between healthy human individuals. The table came from immunoSEQ multiplex PCR; TCRdb's copy has only in-frame clones and leaves some out. The data contain 100,000 or so clones, about 63% of them singletons. Sequenced sample: memory CD8+ T cells sorted from blood. These receptors were collected from a woman aged 30 to 39 in good health. Both conserved end residues are part of each CDR3. D genes are given only for firm matches. Clone size appears in some rows only: once, few, many, or a class for an expanded clone.

- TRBJ1-5 TRBV27 - CASSLSGVQPQHF TGTGCCAGCAGTTTATCTGGGGTACAGCCCCAGCATTTT
- TRBJ2-2 TRBV19 TRBD2 CASARLAVNTGELFF TGTGCCAGTGCCCGGCTAGCGGTAAACACCGGGGAGCTGTTTTTT
- TRBJ2-7 TRBV7-3 TRBD1 CASSLQGTGSNEQYF TGTGCCAGCAGCCTACAGGGGACAGGGTCAAACGAGCAGTACTTC
- TRBJ2-2 TRBV6-4 - CASSDSAQNTGELFF TGTGCCAGCAGTGATTCAGCACAGAACACCGGGGAGCTGTTTTTT
- TRBJ2-5 TRBV29-1 TRBD2 CSVEPLYWAREGKTQYF TGCAGCGTTGAACCCCTGTACTGGGCGAGGGAGGGTAAGACCCAGTACTTC
- TRBJ1-6 TRBV30 TRBD1 CAWSPNRGKLPLHF TGTGCCTGGAGTCCAAACAGGGGGAAGTTACCCCTCCACTTT
once TRBJ2-5 TRBV11-2 TRBD2 CASSWTSGRAQETQYF TGTGCCAGCAGCTGGACTAGCGGGAGGGCCCAAGAGACCCAGTACTTC
- TRBJ2-3 TRBV5-1 - CASSTGTGGLTDTQYF TGCGCCAGCAGCACTGGGACGGGTGGGTTGACAGATACGCAGTATTTT
many TRBJ2-1 TRBV5-8 - CASSLVGEASWNEQFF TGTGCCAGCAGCCTGGTAGGGGAGGCCAGTTGGAATGAGCAGTTCTTC
- TRBJ1-2 TRBV29-1 - CSVGGQTRNYGYTF TGCAGCGTTGGTGGGCAGACAAGAAACTATGGCTACACCTTC
- TRBJ2-1 TRBV7-9 TRBD2 CASSFDERAGMYNEQFF TGTGCCAGCAGCTTTGACGAACGAGCGGGAATGTACAATGAGCAGTTCTTC
- TRBJ2-1 TRBV6-1 - CASSGPYGGWNEQFF TGTGCCAGCAGTGGTCCCTATGGAGGGTGGAATGAGCAGTTCTTC
- TRBJ2-7 TRBV2 - CASSGEGYEQYF TGTGCCAGCAGTGGAGAAGGCTACGAGCAGTACTTC
- TRBJ2-7 TRBV7-9 - CASSLSGGGEQYF TGTGCCAGCAGCTTGTCCGGGGGCGGTGAGCAGTACTTC
many TRBJ1-4 TRBV28 - CASSFRQDSKKLFF TGTGCCAGCAGTTTTAGGCAGGATTCAAAAAAACTGTTTTTT
- TRBJ2-3 TRBV28 TRBD2 CASSLFRPSSGRSSDTQYF TGTGCCAGCAGTTTATTCAGGCCATCTAGCGGGAGATCGTCAGATACGCAGTATTTT
- TRBJ1-5 TRBV7-8 - CASSLESGAQPQHF TGTGCCAGCAGCTTAGAGTCAGGGGCACAGCCCCAGCATTTT
few TRBJ1-5 TRBV4-1 - CASSSGKANQPQHF TGCGCCAGCAGCTCCGGAAAGGCGAATCAGCCCCAGCATTTT
- TRBJ1-1 TRBV11-1 TRBD1 CASSANPGGTEAFF TGTGCCAGCAGCGCAAACCCAGGGGGGACTGAAGCTTTCTTT
- TRBJ2-7 TRBV19 - CASSTLEGLSYEQYF TGTGCCAGTAGTACCCTCGAAGGACTCTCCTACGAGCAGTACTTC
- TRBJ2-3 TRBV4-2 TRBD2 CASSQDWTSAALFTDTQYF TGTGCCAGCAGCCAAGATTGGACTAGCGCGGCCTTATTCACAGATACGCAGTATTTT
- TRBJ2-7 TRBV27 - CASSLFREDRGAYEQYF TGTGCCAGCAGTTTATTTAGAGAGGACCGCGGGGCGTACGAGCAGTACTTC
- TRBJ2-5 TRBV25-1 - CASSDLDPGETQYF TGTGCCAGCAGTGACTTGGATCCTGGGGAGACCCAGTACTTC
- TRBJ2-7 TRBV2 - CASSARLLSYEQYF TGTGCCAGCAGTGCAAGACTCCTCTCCTACGAGCAGTACTTC
- TRBJ2-7 TRBV25-1 TRBD1 CASNGQGAYEQYF TGTGCCAGCAATGGACAGGGGGCCTACGAGCAGTACTTC